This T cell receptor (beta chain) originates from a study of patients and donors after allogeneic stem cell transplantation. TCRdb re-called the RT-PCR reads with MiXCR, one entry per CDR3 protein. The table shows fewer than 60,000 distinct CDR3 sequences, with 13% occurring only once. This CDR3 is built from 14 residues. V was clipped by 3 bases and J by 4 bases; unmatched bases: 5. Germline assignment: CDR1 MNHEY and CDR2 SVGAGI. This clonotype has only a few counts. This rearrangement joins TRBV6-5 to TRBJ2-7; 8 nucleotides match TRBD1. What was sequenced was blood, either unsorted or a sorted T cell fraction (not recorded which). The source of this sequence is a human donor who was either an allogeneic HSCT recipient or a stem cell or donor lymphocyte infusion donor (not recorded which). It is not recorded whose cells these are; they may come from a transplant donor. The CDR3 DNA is TGTGCCAGCAGTTATTGGCAGGGGGCGTACGAGCAGTACTTC. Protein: CASSYWQGAYEQYF.